Listed below are T cell receptor beta chains from one sample, sequenced in a study of blood T cell repertoires in COVID-19. Clones were read by immunoSEQ multiplex PCR, and TCRdb kept only the in-frame ones, dropping some. The profile shows around 210,000 clones, approximately 85% of them singletons. Material for sequencing was peripheral blood. Source of these receptors: a man aged 45-60 years with COVID-19, enrolled during active disease. CDR3s include the opening cysteine and the closing phenylalanine or tryptophan. Clone sizes are given selectively: once, few, many, or a class where the clone is expanded.

abundance	v_gene	CDR3aa
few	TRBV5-1	CASSLAVGTDTQYF
few	TRBV6-6	CASSDSRQHGELFF
NA	TRBV30	CAWSRGTTNEKLFF
NA	TRBV5-5	CASSTAGTGSPEQYF
NA	TRBV4-2	CASSPRLGNEQFF
NA	TRBV6-1	CASSERPGGYNEQFF
NA	TRBV7-8	CASSLHRAPTPTEAFF
NA	TRBV4-2	CASSQVPRTAPNYGYTF
few	TRBV3-1/TRBV3-2	CASRRDGGREQFF
NA	TRBV7-7	CASSLGTGGFSDTQYF
NA	TRBV19	CASSTREGSGANVLTF
NA	TRBV2	CASTGWGGEQYF
NA	TRBV7-9	CASSLAELAGRDEQFF
NA	TRBV6-4	CASRRDSVGTGEAFF
NA	TRBV10-1	CASSRVRGTADTQYF